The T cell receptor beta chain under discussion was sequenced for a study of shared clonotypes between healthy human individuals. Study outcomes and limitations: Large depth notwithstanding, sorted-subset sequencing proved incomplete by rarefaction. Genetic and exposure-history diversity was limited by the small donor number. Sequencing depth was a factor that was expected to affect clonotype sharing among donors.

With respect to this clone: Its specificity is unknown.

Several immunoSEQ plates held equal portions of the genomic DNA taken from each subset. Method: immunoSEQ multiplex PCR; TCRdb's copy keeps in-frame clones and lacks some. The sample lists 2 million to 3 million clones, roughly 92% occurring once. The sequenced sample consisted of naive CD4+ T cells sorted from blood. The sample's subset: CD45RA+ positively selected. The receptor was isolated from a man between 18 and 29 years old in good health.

CDR3 loop: CASSVGVSGSPGDTQYF. CDR3 bases: TGTGCCAGCAGCGTAGGTGTTAGCGGGAGCCCCGGAGATACGCAGTATTTT. The chain has TRBV9 and TRBJ2-3; TRBD2 aligns across 9 bases. Trimming took 0 bases from V and 5 from J; bases not matched to a gene: 10. This CDR3 contains 17 residues. Germline V gives CDR1 SGDLS, CDR2 YYNGEE.